The 14 T cell receptor beta chains below come from one sample, sequenced in a study of cytomegalovirus exposure and HLA in healthy donors. The protocol was immunoSEQ multiplex PCR, while the TCRdb copy is restricted to in-frame clones and leaves out a portion. Of 150,000 to 200,000 clones detected, 80% to 85% appear once; the ten largest clones hold 0.95% to 1.5%. Sequencing input: PBMCs. The receptors here all came from a woman aged 25 to 45 in good health and CMV-seronegative.

J is TRBJ2-2 and V is TRBV6-5, with D tentatively TRBD1 (5 bases). Trimming took 2 bases from V and 8 from J, leaving 9 bases between them. CDR3 length: 13 residues. The germline CDR1 and CDR2 sequences are MNHEY and SVGAGI. The CDR3 region is CASSYPGKGELFF. The CDR3 DNA reads as TGTGCCAGCAGTTACCCAGGGAAAGGGGAGCTGTTTTTT.

V usage is TRBV5-1 and J usage is TRBJ1-3; 8 bases match TRBD1. CDR1 is SGHRS, CDR2 YFSETQ, per germline. Trimming at V came to 2 bases and at J to 0 bases, leaving 1 base not matched to a gene. The CDR3 totals 15 residues. This CDR3 is CASSFQGASGNTIYF. As DNA, the CDR3 is TGCGCCAGCAGCTTCCAGGGGGCCTCTGGAAACACCATATATTTT.

The chain recombines TRBV5-1 with TRBJ2-7; maybe TRBD2 (5 bases). V lost 3 bases, J lost 2 bases, and 9 bases lay in between. CDR1 and CDR2 from the germline V gene are SGHRS and YFSETQ. The CDR3 extends over 13 amino acids. CDR3 residues: CASSSDGAYEQYF. The CDR3, as DNA: TGCGCCAGCAGCTCGGACGGGGCCTACGAGCAGTACTTC.

This chain links TRBV5-8 with TRBJ2-1, with TRBD2 identical over 12 bases. V gave up 4 bases and J gave up 6 bases; unmatched junction bases: 8. The CDR3 spans 16 residues. Germline V CDR1 and CDR2: SGHTS, YDEGEE. The CDR3 loop is CASSPWTSGMINEQFF. For the CDR3, the DNA is TGTGCCAGCAGCCCGTGGACTAGCGGGATGATCAATGAGCAGTTCTTC.

V is TRBV27 and J is TRBJ1-6, with D maybe TRBD1 (6 bases). The CDR3 is 14 amino acids. Germline values: CDR1 MNHEY, CDR2 SMNVEV (reference sequence). Trimming took 6 bases from V and 15 from J, leaving 21 bases between them. In nucleotides, the CDR3 is TGTGCCAGCAGCCGAGGGGCTCAGGGGCATCTCCTCCACTTT. As protein: CASSRGAQGHLLHF.

V and J are TRBV7-9 and TRBJ2-7, with 7 positions matching TRBD2. CDR1 and CDR2 from the germline V gene are SEHNR and FQNEAQ (reference sequence). The V segment lost 5 bases and the J segment 3 bases; nucleotides outside the gene matches: 13. This CDR3 is built from 16 residues. The CDR3 loop reads CASSPVLYGEGYEQYF. The CDR3 nucleotides read TGTGCCAGCAGCCCTGTCCTATATGGGGAGGGCTACGAGCAGTACTTC.

The chain uses TRBV4-1 and TRBJ1-5; D is possibly TRBD1 (6 bases). This CDR3 has 13 residues. Germline-derived CDR1 and CDR2 are MGHRA and YSYEKL. Trimming shortened V by 5 bases and J by 7 bases, and 12 bases separated the two germline ends. The CDR3 loop is CASSIDRHQPQHF. The CDR3 bases are TGCGCCAGCAGCATAGACAGGCACCAGCCCCAGCATTTT.

This chain connects TRBV28 to TRBJ2-6; D might be TRBD2 (6 bases). The CDR3 runs 15 residues. Germline V CDR1 and CDR2: MDHEN, SYDVKM. Between the trimmed V and J ends, which lost 4 bases and 1 base, there was a span of 8 bases. Written as DNA, the CDR3 is TGTGCCAGCAGTTCGGGGGAGTCTGGGGCCAACGTCCTGACTTTC. This translates into CASSSGESGANVLTF.

The rearrangement links TRBV6-1 to TRBJ1-1, with TRBD1 matching over 8 bases. Germline loops: CDR1 MNHNS, CDR2 SASEGT. The CDR3 covers 15 residues. Trimming removed 5 bases from V and 5 bases from J; junction bases left unmatched: 10. The CDR3 reads CASSLNDRGETEAFF. CDR3 nucleotide sequence: TGTGCCAGCAGTCTGAACGACAGGGGAGAGACTGAAGCTTTCTTT.

The CDR3 region has the DNA TGTGCCAGCAGCGTAGCATCCAGCGGGGGACTCTACGAGCAGTACTTC. It codes for CASSVASSGGLYEQYF. J is TRBJ2-7 and V is TRBV9; 8 bases are a match to TRBD2. The CDR3 is 16 residues long. Germline lookup yields CDR1 SGDLS and CDR2 YYNGEE. After removal of 0 bases from V and 3 bases from J, the junction contained 8 bases not matched to a gene.

This clone was seen at least ten times. The chain has TRBV7-6 and TRBJ2-7; 10 bases match TRBD2. V dropped 5 bases and J dropped 0; count of bases not matched to a gene: 7. CDR3 length: 16 residues. Germline lookup yields CDR1 SGHVS and CDR2 FNYEAQ. As DNA, the CDR3 is TGTGCCAGCAGCCCTAGGACTAGCGGAACCTCCTACGAGCAGTACTTC. Amino acids: CASSPRTSGTSYEQYF.

The chain uses TRBV9 and TRBJ2-5, with D perhaps TRBD1 (6 bases). Trimming took off 4 bases at V and 4 bases at J, with 11 bases between the two ends. The CDR3 loop spans 13 amino acids. Germline lookup yields CDR1 SGDLS and CDR2 YYNGEE. This chain's CDR3 is CASSTTGRETQYF. Here the CDR3 DNA reads TGTGCCAGCAGCACCACAGGGAGAGAGACCCAGTACTTC. The full variable domain, completed using reference TRBV9 and TRBJ2-5, is DSGVTQTPKHLITATGQRVTLRCSPRSGDLSVYWYQQSLDQGLQFLIQYYNGEERAKGNILERFSAQQFPDLHSELNLSSLELGDSALYFCASSTTGRETQYFGPGTRLLVL.

This CDR3 is CAWSATGKEAFF. In nucleotides, the CDR3 is TGTGCCTGGAGTGCGACAGGGAAGGAGGCTTTCTTT. The chain links TRBV30 to TRBJ1-1; 7 nucleotides align to TRBD1. The ends lost 1 base at V and 11 bases at J; junction bases unmatched: 7. The length of the CDR3 is 12 residues. The germline V gene has CDR1 GTSNPN and CDR2 SVGIG (reference sequence).

This clone was recorded once. The chain carries TRBV6-1 and TRBJ2-3; 7 bases align to TRBD2. There are 16 residues in the CDR3. The V segment lost 4 bases and the J segment 2 bases; nucleotides outside the gene matches: 9. Germline CDR1 MNHNS, CDR2 SASEGT. CDR3 DNA: TGTGCCAGCAGTGCCCTTGGCGGGGGACCCACAGATACGCAGTATTTT. Encoded protein: CASSALGGGPTDTQYF.